A selection of T cell receptor beta chains follows, all from one sample in a study of T cell responses to AZD1222 COVID-19 vaccine. This table comes from immunoSEQ multiplex PCR, and its TCRdb copy is limited to in-frame clones, with some not included. The sample records fewer than 150,000 clones, approximately 90% being singletons. The specimen was peripheral blood, collected 28 days after the second AZD1222 dose. The origin of the receptors is an adult who received the AZD1222 COVID-19 vaccine. Each CDR3 is given with its conserved first and last residue. D genes are given only for firm matches. Only some rows state a clone size, as once, few, many or a class for expanded clones.

NA | TRBJ2-1 | TRBD2 | TRBV5-1 | TGCGCCAGCAGCTTGGGGACTAGCGAAAATGAGCAGTTCTTC | CASSLGTSENEQFF
NA | TRBJ2-2 | NA | TRBV6-2/TRBV6-3 | TGTGCCAGCAGTTACCCCCAAAGTGGTACGAACACCGGGGAGCTGTTTTTT | CASSYPQSGTNTGELFF
NA | TRBJ1-5 | NA | TRBV28 | TGTGCCAGCAGTTTGAGTAGACTTTCGGCCAGCAGGCCTTATAGCAATCAGCCCCAGCATTTT | CASSLSRLSASRPYSNQPQHF
NA | TRBJ1-6 | TRBD1 | TRBV18 | TGTGCCAGCTCACCTGTTGACAGGGGGCTAAATTCACCCCTCCACTTT | CASSPVDRGLNSPLHF
NA | TRBJ1-1 | NA | TRBV7-3 | TGTGCCAGCAGCTTATACTCCGGGGTAGGTGAAGCTTTCTTT | CASSLYSGVGEAFF
NA | TRBJ1-2 | NA | TRBV28 | TGTGCCAGCAGTTTAGCATTTTCGGGTGGCGGGTCGAACTATGGCTACACCTTC | CASSLAFSGGGSNYGYTF
NA | TRBJ2-1 | TRBD2 | TRBV9 | TGTGCCAGCAGCGGGGGGACTAGCGGGAGAATCTCCTACAATGAGCAGTTCTTC | CASSGGTSGRISYNEQFF
NA | TRBJ1-3 | NA | TRBV5-1 | TGCGCCAGCAGCTTGTCGGGGGTAGCTGGAAACACCATATATTTT | CASSLSGVAGNTIYF
few | TRBJ2-1 | NA | TRBV7-9 | TGTGCCAGCAGCCCTACAGGGTACGGTACAAATGAGCAGTTCTTC | CASSPTGYGTNEQFF
NA | TRBJ2-3 | TRBD2 | TRBV5-8 | TGTGCCAGCAGCGAGACCTTAGCGGGGCTCGTAGATACGCAGTATTTT | CASSETLAGLVDTQYF
few | TRBJ1-1 | TRBD1 | TRBV9 | TGTGCCAGCAGCTCACAGGGGCGCACTGAAGCTTTCTTT | CASSSQGRTEAFF
once | TRBJ2-7 | NA | TRBV24-1 | TGTGCCACCAGTGCGACGGGAGCGCATGGGGACGAGCAGTACTTC | CATSATGAHGDEQYF
NA | TRBJ2-1 | TRBD2 | TRBV28 | TGTGCCAGCAGTTTAATAGCGGGAGGGCCGCGAAATGAGCAGTTCTTC | CASSLIAGGPRNEQFF
NA | TRBJ1-6 | NA | TRBV23-1 | TGCGCCAGCAGTCAATCGAACAAAAAGGTCTCTTCACCCCTCCACTTT | CASSQSNKKVSSPLHF
once | TRBJ1-1 | NA | TRBV7-2 | TGTGCCAGCAGCTTATGGGAGAAGGCGACTGAAGCTTTCTTT | CASSLWEKATEAFF
NA | TRBJ1-6 | NA | TRBV30 | TGTGCCTGGAGTGTCTTGGACGCGTATTCACCCCTCCACTTT | CAWSVLDAYSPLHF
NA | TRBJ2-1 | NA | TRBV7-9 | TGTGCCAGCAGCCAAATTAAACTTAGCAGAAGCTCCTACAATGAGCAGTTCTTC | CASSQIKLSRSSYNEQFF